This TCR beta chain was identified during a study of blood T cell repertoires in COVID-19. As for the study in general: Sites in the United States, Italy and Spain provided acute and convalescent COVID-19 samples. The cDNA or gDNA used as material had been derived from T cells, B-cell-depleted T cells, or PBMCs.

With 2 bases removed from V and 7 bases from J, the gap between germline ends came to 12 bases. The length of the CDR3 is 13 residues. Germline V lookup: CDR1 SGHRS, CDR2 YFSETQ. Those enrolled in Seattle joined during active infection and were followed longitudinally afterward. As handled by the study authors: Amplification from reference gene primers served as the basis for estimated nucleated cell counts. Method: immunoSEQ multiplex PCR; TCRdb's copy keeps in-frame clones and lacks some. D and trimming were read from the DNA, whereas the V and J calls and clone size are those reported in that table. The data contain some 200,000 clones, around 85% of them singletons.

The sample consisted of peripheral blood. The chain has TRBV5-1 and TRBJ1-1, with D tentatively TRBD1 (5 bases). The receptor's source is a woman aged 70-85 years with COVID-19, enrolled during active disease. In DNA form, the CDR3 reads TGCGCCAGCAGCTTCACTTCAGGGTTTGAAGCTTTCTTT. It translates to CASSFTSGFEAFF.